This T cell receptor (beta chain) came from a study of T cell responses to AZD1222 COVID-19 vaccine. Per the germline V gene, CDR1 is GTSNPN and CDR2 is SVGIG (reference sequence). The trim removed 0 bases at V and 3 bases at J, leaving 11 bases unmatched. The length of the CDR3 is 18 residues. As to this clone: Its antigen is still unknown.

Study-wide results and caveats: Compared with day 0, the breadth and depth of the Spike-specific TCR repertoire rose significantly after two doses of AZD1222. There were mostly white British donors and more females than males, and clonal diversity was possibly underestimated.

The repertoire was sequenced with immunoSEQ multiplex PCR; TCRdb's copy has only in-frame clones and lacks some. The repertoire includes roughly 58,000 clones, more than 80% of them detected once, and approximately 19% sits in the top ten. The rearrangement links TRBV30 to TRBJ2-7, with TRBD2 matching over 13 bases. The TCR comes from an adult in good health. Sample: peripheral blood, taken on day 0 of MenACWY control vaccination. The DNA for the CDR3 is TGTGCCTGGAGTGTGGTAGGGACTAGCGGGACAAGAATCTACGAGCAGTACTTC. It is translated as CAWSVVGTSGTRIYEQYF.